Listed below are T cell receptor beta chains from one sample, sequenced in a study of T cell clones after liver transplantation. Sequencing was performed with immunoSEQ multiplex PCR; in TCRdb, only in-frame clones are kept and a portion is missing. This table holds tens of thousands of clones, 80% found once. This sample comprised CD4+ T cells from blood, obtained 12 months after liver transplant. All receptors come from a human patient who received a liver transplant. Some T cells may arise from the graft donor. Each CDR3 is given with its conserved first and last residue. Each record gives: J gene, V gene, clone size, D gene, CDR3 DNA, CDR3 protein. The D gene is left open where the match is weak. Size is stated for part of the rows, as once, few or many counts, or as a class when the clone is expanded.

J gene: TRBJ1-1; V gene: TRBV5-8; clone size: .; D gene: .; CDR3 DNA: TGTGCCAGCAGCTTGCACTCCGGGTGGAACACTGAAGCTTTCTTT; CDR3 protein: CASSLHSGWNTEAFF
J gene: TRBJ1-1; V gene: TRBV7-3; clone size: .; D gene: TRBD1; CDR3 DNA: TGTGCCAGCAGCTTAGACAGGGGGCATAACACTGAAGCTTTCTTT; CDR3 protein: CASSLDRGHNTEAFF
J gene: TRBJ1-1; V gene: TRBV12-5; clone size: once; D gene: TRBD1; CDR3 DNA: TGTGCTAGTGGTTTGATAACACAGGGGGCTGCCACTGAAGCTTTCTTT; CDR3 protein: CASGLITQGAATEAFF
J gene: TRBJ1-2; V gene: TRBV6-5; clone size: .; D gene: TRBD1; CDR3 DNA: TGTGCCAGTACAAGACAGGGATCGGGCTACTATGGCTACACCTTC; CDR3 protein: CASTRQGSGYYGYTF
J gene: TRBJ2-7; V gene: TRBV15; clone size: .; D gene: .; CDR3 DNA: TGTGCCACCAGCAGAGCCCCCGGCCCCTACGAGCAGTACTTC; CDR3 protein: CATSRAPGPYEQYF
J gene: TRBJ1-5; V gene: TRBV28; clone size: once; D gene: .; CDR3 DNA: TGTGCCAGTCTCATAGGGAATAGCAATCAGCCCCAGCATTTT; CDR3 protein: CASLIGNSNQPQHF
J gene: TRBJ2-1; V gene: TRBV5-1; clone size: .; D gene: TRBD2; CDR3 DNA: TGCGCCAGCAGCTTGGAAGGCGGGAGTCGTCACAATGAGCAGTTCTTC; CDR3 protein: CASSLEGGSRHNEQFF
J gene: TRBJ2-2; V gene: TRBV7-9; clone size: once; D gene: TRBD1; CDR3 DNA: TGTGCCAGCAGCACGAGAGCCGGGACAGCGAACACCGGGGAGCTGTTTTTT; CDR3 protein: CASSTRAGTANTGELFF
J gene: TRBJ1-1; V gene: TRBV11-2; clone size: .; D gene: TRBD1; CDR3 DNA: TGTGCCAGCAGCTTAACCCTCGGGACAGGGGCAAAAACTGAAGCTTTCTTT; CDR3 protein: CASSLTLGTGAKTEAFF
J gene: TRBJ2-1; V gene: TRBV7-6; clone size: .; D gene: .; CDR3 DNA: TGTGCCAGCAGCTTATCGGGCAGACTCGTTGAGCAGTTCTTC; CDR3 protein: CASSLSGRLVEQFF
J gene: TRBJ2-2; V gene: TRBV9; clone size: few; D gene: .; CDR3 DNA: TGTGCCAGCAGCGTAGGGGTCTCACCCGACACCGGGGAGCTGTTTTTT; CDR3 protein: CASSVGVSPDTGELFF
J gene: TRBJ1-2; V gene: TRBV7-8; clone size: .; D gene: TRBD1; CDR3 DNA: TGTGCCAGCAGCTTAAGGACAGGTGCTAACTATGGCTACACCTTC; CDR3 protein: CASSLRTGANYGYTF
J gene: TRBJ1-1; V gene: TRBV7-2; clone size: .; D gene: .; CDR3 DNA: TGTGCCAGCAGCTTAGCATCACCAGGGTCTGGGACTGAAGCTTTCTTT; CDR3 protein: CASSLASPGSGTEAFF
J gene: TRBJ1-5; V gene: TRBV19; clone size: few; D gene: .; CDR3 DNA: TGTGCCAGTAGTAGACAGGGCAATCAGCCCCAGCATTTT; CDR3 protein: CASSRQGNQPQHF
J gene: TRBJ2-7; V gene: TRBV6-1; clone size: few; D gene: TRBD1; CDR3 DNA: TGTGCCAGCGCATTGGACAGGGGGCGGAACGAGCAGTACTTC; CDR3 protein: CASALDRGRNEQYF
J gene: TRBJ1-5; V gene: TRBV20-1; clone size: .; D gene: .; CDR3 DNA: TGCAGTGCTGGGGTCAGGGCGCCCCAGCATTTT; CDR3 protein: CSAGVRAPQHF
J gene: TRBJ2-7; V gene: TRBV6-6; clone size: .; D gene: .; CDR3 DNA: TGTGCCAGCAGACTAACAACCAGCGGGCGACCCTACGAGCAGTACTTC; CDR3 protein: CASRLTTSGRPYEQYF
J gene: TRBJ2-1; V gene: TRBV2; clone size: .; D gene: TRBD1; CDR3 DNA: TGTGCCAGCAGCCCCCGGGACAGGGGATACAATGAGCAGTTCTTC; CDR3 protein: CASSPRDRGYNEQFF
J gene: TRBJ1-2; V gene: TRBV9; clone size: few; D gene: .; CDR3 DNA: TGTGCCAGCAGCGCCCGAGGAGGGAACTATGGCTACACCTTC; CDR3 protein: CASSARGGNYGYTF
J gene: TRBJ2-5; V gene: TRBV7-2; clone size: .; D gene: TRBD2; CDR3 DNA: TGTGCCAGCAGCACCTTGGGGACTAGCGGGAGAGGGGGGTACTTC; CDR3 protein: CASSTLGTSGRGGYF
J gene: TRBJ2-7; V gene: TRBV5-1; clone size: .; D gene: .; CDR3 DNA: TGCGCCAGCAGCTTGGTGGGAGAAGGATCCCCCTACGAGCAGTACTTC; CDR3 protein: CASSLVGEGSPYEQYF
J gene: TRBJ1-1; V gene: TRBV7-9; clone size: .; D gene: TRBD1; CDR3 DNA: TGTGCCCTACAGCTTAAGGGGACAGGGGGTACTGAAGCTTTCTTT; CDR3 protein: CALQLKGTGGTEAFF
J gene: TRBJ2-7; V gene: TRBV27; clone size: few; D gene: .; CDR3 DNA: TGTGCCAGCAGTTCTCTAGGGCGGCAGGACGAGCAGTACTTC; CDR3 protein: CASSSLGRQDEQYF
J gene: TRBJ1-1; V gene: TRBV28; clone size: .; D gene: .; CDR3 DNA: TGTGCCAGCAGTGTAGCATCAGGCACTGAAGCTTTCTTT; CDR3 protein: CASSVASGTEAFF
J gene: TRBJ2-5; V gene: TRBV5-1; clone size: .; D gene: TRBD2; CDR3 DNA: TGCGCCAGCACGGGACTACCTCAGGAGACCCAGTACTTC; CDR3 protein: CASTGLPQETQYF
J gene: TRBJ1-3; V gene: TRBV29-1; clone size: .; D gene: .; CDR3 DNA: TGCAGCGTTGATATTGGGGGAAACACCATATATTTT; CDR3 protein: CSVDIGGNTIYF
J gene: TRBJ2-3; V gene: TRBV6-6; clone size: .; D gene: TRBD2; CDR3 DNA: TGTGCCAGCAGGGGGGGGAGCACAGATACGCAGTATTTT; CDR3 protein: CASRGGSTDTQYF
J gene: TRBJ2-7; V gene: TRBV18; clone size: .; D gene: .; CDR3 DNA: TGTGCCAGCTCACCTCAGGGGCAGAGCCCCTACGAGCAGTACTTC; CDR3 protein: CASSPQGQSPYEQYF
J gene: TRBJ1-2; V gene: TRBV19; clone size: .; D gene: TRBD1; CDR3 DNA: TGTGCCAGTAGCCCCGGACAGGGGAACTCTTATGGCTACACCTTC; CDR3 protein: CASSPGQGNSYGYTF
J gene: TRBJ2-7; V gene: TRBV11-2; clone size: once; D gene: .; CDR3 DNA: TGTGCCAGCGAACAGGCGTCAAACTACGAGCAGTACTTC; CDR3 protein: CASEQASNYEQYF
J gene: TRBJ2-7; V gene: TRBV28; clone size: .; D gene: .; CDR3 DNA: TGTGCCAGCAGTTTATGGGAAGGGACGGACGAGCAGTACTTC; CDR3 protein: CASSLWEGTDEQYF
J gene: TRBJ2-6; V gene: TRBV7-9; clone size: .; D gene: .; CDR3 DNA: TGTGCCAGCAGCTTAATGTCCTCTGGGGCCAACGTCCTGACTTTC; CDR3 protein: CASSLMSSGANVLTF
J gene: TRBJ1-4; V gene: TRBV19; clone size: once; D gene: .; CDR3 DNA: TGTGCCAGTAGGCCGGACCGAAGGTTGGAAAAACTGTTTTTT; CDR3 protein: CASRPDRRLEKLFF
J gene: TRBJ2-1; V gene: TRBV19; clone size: .; D gene: .; CDR3 DNA: TGTGCCAGTAGTATAGCGAACAGAGTCCCCAATGAGCAGTTCTTC; CDR3 protein: CASSIANRVPNEQFF
J gene: TRBJ2-3; V gene: TRBV13; clone size: .; D gene: .; CDR3 DNA: TGTGCCAGCAGCTTAGGCGGACCTAGCACAGATACGCAGTATTTT; CDR3 protein: CASSLGGPSTDTQYF
J gene: TRBJ1-1; V gene: TRBV5-1; clone size: .; D gene: .; CDR3 DNA: TGCGCCAGCAGCTCCCTAAGTCCCCCGGGGGCTTTCTTT; CDR3 protein: CASSSLSPPGAFF
J gene: TRBJ2-3; V gene: TRBV5-5; clone size: .; D gene: .; CDR3 DNA: TGTGCCAGCAGCTTGGGTACAGGAAAAGATACGCAGTATTTT; CDR3 protein: CASSLGTGKDTQYF
J gene: TRBJ2-5; V gene: TRBV5-1; clone size: .; D gene: .; CDR3 DNA: TGCGCCAGCAGCTCGCGGAGGGGGGCCCAAGAGACCCAGTACTTC; CDR3 protein: CASSSRRGAQETQYF
J gene: TRBJ1-4; V gene: TRBV18; clone size: .; D gene: .; CDR3 DNA: TGTGCCAGCTCACCGGGGACTAATGAAAAACTGTTTTTT; CDR3 protein: CASSPGTNEKLFF
J gene: TRBJ2-1; V gene: TRBV19; clone size: .; D gene: TRBD2; CDR3 DNA: TGTGCCAGTAGTATAGCGGGGGGAGGGGAGCAGTTCTTC; CDR3 protein: CASSIAGGGEQFF
J gene: TRBJ1-1; V gene: TRBV5-5; clone size: .; D gene: .; CDR3 DNA: TGTGCCAGCAGCTTGGACTTTGGCGGGACGCAAGAAGCTTTCTTT; CDR3 protein: CASSLDFGGTQEAFF
J gene: TRBJ1-1; V gene: TRBV29-1; clone size: few; D gene: .; CDR3 DNA: TGCAGCGTAACTGGAACAGGCCTGAACACTGAAGCTTTCTTT; CDR3 protein: CSVTGTGLNTEAFF
J gene: TRBJ2-2; V gene: TRBV5-1; clone size: .; D gene: .; CDR3 DNA: TGCGCCAGCACCGGGCAGGCGAACACCGGGGAGCTGTTTTTT; CDR3 protein: CASTGQANTGELFF
J gene: TRBJ2-1; V gene: TRBV7-2; clone size: .; D gene: .; CDR3 DNA: TGTGCCAGCAGCTTAAGTCAACCCCTGAACTCCTACAATGAGCAGTTCTTC; CDR3 protein: CASSLSQPLNSYNEQFF
J gene: TRBJ2-7; V gene: TRBV6-6; clone size: .; D gene: .; CDR3 DNA: TGTGCCAGCAGAAATACAGGGTCCTCCTACGAGCAGTACTTC; CDR3 protein: CASRNTGSSYEQYF
J gene: TRBJ2-1; V gene: TRBV18; clone size: .; D gene: TRBD1; CDR3 DNA: TGTGCCAGCTCACCCCAGGGGGCGCGGTACAATGAGCAGTTCTTC; CDR3 protein: CASSPQGARYNEQFF
J gene: TRBJ2-7; V gene: TRBV9; clone size: .; D gene: TRBD2; CDR3 DNA: TGTGCCAGCAGCGTGGGTGGGGCTAGCGGGAGCTACGAGCAGTACTTC; CDR3 protein: CASSVGGASGSYEQYF